The rows below give T cell receptor beta chains drawn from one sample of a study of T-cell memory formation after mild COVID-19. Each CDR3 protein is one row after TCRdb ran MiXCR on the 5' RACE reads. The data hold 350,000 to 500,000 distinct CDR3 sequences, with about 20% observed a single time. The sequencing sample was made of PBMCs or a T cell subset sorted from them (not recorded which). The receptors derive from a man aged 18 to 30 who had mild COVID-19 (a few samples of this study predate the infection). Cell type and time point are not known. CDR3s include the opening cysteine and the closing phenylalanine or tryptophan. Fields, in order: clone size, D gene, J gene, V gene, CDR3 protein, CDR3 DNA. The D gene is left open where the match is weak. The size field is filled for only some rows; it gives once, few, many or a size class.

>.|.|TRBJ2-3|TRBV28
CASSRRHNGADTQYF
TGTGCCAGCAGTAGAAGACACAACGGGGCAGATACGCAGTATTTT
>.|TRBD1|TRBJ2-5|TRBV11-2
CASSPDRARIQETQYF
TGTGCCAGCAGCCCCGACAGGGCCCGAATCCAAGAGACCCAGTACTTC
>.|.|TRBJ1-2|TRBV10-3
CAISGAWMGGLYGYTF
TGTGCCATCAGTGGGGCGTGGATGGGGGGACTCTATGGCTACACCTTC
>.|.|TRBJ1-1|TRBV2
CATRAANTEAFF
TGTGCCACCAGGGCGGCAAACACTGAAGCTTTCTTT
>.|TRBD1|TRBJ1-5|TRBV6-2/TRBV6-3
CASSTRGLYQPQHF
TGTGCCAGCAGTACCAGGGGGCTGTATCAGCCCCAGCATTTT
>.|TRBD1|TRBJ2-7|TRBV29-1
CSVREGAKYEQYF
TGCAGCGTTCGAGAGGGGGCAAAGTACGAGCAGTACTTC
>few|TRBD1|TRBJ1-1|TRBV20-1
CSASTGQGLATEAFF
TGCAGTGCTTCTACGGGACAGGGGCTGGCCACTGAAGCTTTCTTT
>.|.|TRBJ1-1|TRBV5-1
CASSGSGWGTEAFF
TGCGCCAGCAGCGGGTCCGGGTGGGGCACTGAAGCTTTCTTT
>many|.|TRBJ2-3|TRBV29-1
CSLIFADTQYF
TGCAGCCTCATCTTTGCAGATACGCAGTATTTT
>.|TRBD1|TRBJ1-2|TRBV5-5
CASSRQGPNYGYTF
TGTGCCAGCAGCCGACAGGGACCTAACTATGGCTACACCTTC
>few|.|TRBJ2-5|TRBV9
CASSVAGDQPQYF
TGTGCCAGCAGCGTAGCGGGGGACCAGCCCCAGTACTTC
>many|.|TRBJ1-2|TRBV12-3/TRBV12-4
CASTSQGLGYGYTF
TGTGCCAGCACCAGTCAGGGTTTGGGCTATGGCTACACCTTC
>.|.|TRBJ2-6|TRBV20-1
CSARDLRHSGANVLTF
TGCAGTGCTAGAGATCTGCGACACTCTGGGGCCAACGTCCTGACTTTC
>.|TRBD2|TRBJ2-5|TRBV6-2/TRBV6-3
CASSGAGGRETQYF
TGTGCCAGCAGCGGAGCGGGGGGGCGTGAGACCCAGTACTTC
>.|TRBD1|TRBJ2-7|TRBV10-3
CAIHGTGEHEQYF
TGTGCCATTCATGGGACAGGGGAGCACGAGCAGTACTTC
>.|.|TRBJ2-7|TRBV7-2
CASSFVPGAEYEQYF
TGTGCCAGCAGCTTCGTACCGGGGGCCGAGTACGAGCAGTACTTC
>.|.|TRBJ2-5|TRBV28
CASSTTGPWETQYF
TGTGCCAGCAGTACTACAGGGCCCTGGGAGACCCAGTACTTC
>few|TRBD2|TRBJ2-5|TRBV10-2
CASTGGRATQYF
TGCGCCAGCACGGGGGGGAGGGCGACCCAGTACTTC
>.|.|TRBJ2-5|TRBV2
CASKGDQQETQYF
TGTGCCAGCAAAGGGGACCAGCAAGAGACCCAGTACTTC
>.|.|TRBJ1-3|TRBV5-1
CASKGGARNTIYF
TGCGCCAGCAAAGGTGGTGCTCGGAACACCATATATTTT
>few|.|TRBJ2-3|TRBV10-1
CASSEQDGGGTDTQYF
TGCGCCAGCAGTGAGCAGGACGGGGGAGGTACAGATACGCAGTATTTT
>.|.|TRBJ1-2|TRBV7-9
CASSFSMVGGNYGYTF
TGTGCCAGCAGCTTTTCCATGGTGGGGGGTAACTATGGCTACACCTTC
>.|.|TRBJ2-1|TRBV28
CASSLLELSYNEQFF
TGTGCCAGCAGTTTATTAGAGCTCTCCTACAATGAGCAGTTCTTC
>few|.|TRBJ1-4|TRBV4-2
CASSQEVLVTEKLFF
TGTGCCAGCAGCCAAGAAGTACTGGTAACCGAAAAACTGTTTTTT
>.|.|TRBJ1-5|TRBV20-1
CSARLVGAGQPQHF
TGCAGTGCTAGACTTGTTGGGGCAGGTCAGCCCCAGCATTTT
>many|.|TRBJ2-5|TRBV4-2
CASSQDPRETQYF
TGTGCCAGCAGCCAAGATCCGAGGGAGACCCAGTACTTC
>.|.|TRBJ2-3|TRBV5-1
CASSTQDTQYF
TGCGCCAGCAGTACCCAAGATACGCAGTATTTT
>.|.|TRBJ1-1|TRBV12-3/TRBV12-4
CASSLGPGNMNTEAFF
TGTGCCAGCAGTTTGGGCCCTGGAAACATGAACACTGAAGCTTTCTTT
>few|TRBD1|TRBJ1-5|TRBV12-3/TRBV12-4
CASSQRQGTLQPQHF
TGTGCCAGCAGTCAGAGACAGGGTACGCTTCAGCCCCAGCATTTT
>few|.|TRBJ1-1|TRBV6-5
CASSYSAGPAFF
TGTGCCAGCAGTTACTCGGCAGGGCCAGCTTTCTTT